Included here is one T cell receptor (beta chain) sequence, with context. What it binds is unknown. As to treatment: approximately 11-day PBMC culture with coronavirus spike peptide pools or control peptides (ViraFEST assay). The record originates from a study of vaccination and CD4 T cells after COVID-19. Study-wide context: Convalescent patients gave post-COVID blood a median approximately 100 days post-diagnosis, range 35 to 161. Study observations and caveats: Median SARS-CoV-2-reactive clonotype numbers went up from roughly 21 to 40, but not significantly.

The V gene end was trimmed by 5 bases and the J gene end by 4 bases; junction bases not matched to a gene: 7. Germline V CDR1 and CDR2: SEHNR, FQNEAQ (reference sequence). The CDR3 length is 14 residues. The Oncomine TCR Beta short-read assay was what sequenced the DNA obtained from cultured CD4+ T cells. TCRdb reprocessed the PCR reads with MiXCR, giving one entry per CDR3 protein. Of fewer than 20,000 distinct CDR3 sequences listed, 48% are singletons. The chain combines TRBV7-9 with TRBJ2-7, with TRBD1 matching over 8 bases. The clonotype was recovered from a human donor who had recovered from COVID-19. The sample consisted of CD4+ T cells from blood, cultured in vitro, taken before SARS-CoV-2 vaccination. The CDR3 coding sequence is TGTGCCAGCAGCCCCGGACAGGGATTGTACGAGCAGTACTTC. Translation: CASSPGQGLYEQYF. Combining the CDR3 with reference TRBV7-9 and TRBJ2-7 gives the whole variable domain DTGVSQNPRHKITKRGQNVTFRCDPISEHNRLYWYRQTLGQGPEFLTYFQNEAQLEKSRLLSDRFSAERPKGSFSTLEIQRTEQGDSAMYLCASSPGQGLYEQYFGPGTRLTVT.